The sequence of this T cell receptor (beta chain) was determined in a study of T cell repertoires in cytomegalovirus infection. Study-wide background: HLA-B-restricted CMV epitopes that are well studied were used alongside recently identified HLA-C-restricted ones. Evidence of both CMV infection and a matching HLA type came from public TCR beta signatures.

Regarding the study as a whole: It was HLA-C-restricted CMV-specific TCR beta clonotypes that dominated the response ex vivo. Carriers of CMV and the relevant HLA type were discriminated by public TCR beta frequency.

This clonotype was detected only a few times. What it binds is unknown. TCRdb passed the reads through MiXCR, listing each CDR3 protein once. Of around 900,000 distinct CDR3 sequences listed, 30% to 40% were seen once; the top ten hold roughly 13%. V lost 8 bases to trimming and J lost 0 bases, with 16 bases between them. This CDR3 contains 15 residues. CDR1 LNHDA and CDR2 SQIVND come from the germline V gene (reference sequence). The source material was cultured CD8+ T cells from PBMCs, sampled from culture after CMV antigen stimulation. The TCR comes from a human donor in good health (CMV status not recorded). Some clones in this sample may be carry-over from other donors' samples. V is TRBV19 and J is TRBJ1-1; D is uncertain. CDR3 sequence: CASRSLGDMNTEAFF. CDR3 sequence (DNA): TGTGCCAGTCGAAGTCTGGGCGACATGAACACTGAAGCTTTCTTT.